The 31 T cell receptor beta chains listed next were all sequenced from one sample in a study of T cells in Graves' hyperthyroidism and ophthalmopathy. Regions amplified from RNA transcripts were the TCR beta CDR3 regions. HTBI primers were used for first-round RT-PCR of the TCR CDR3. TCRdb re-called the multiplex PCR reads through MiXCR, storing one row per CDR3 protein. This sample yields under 400,000 distinct CDR3 sequences, of which 15% to 19% are seen a single time; around a quarter belongs to the top ten. Material for sequencing was blood. These receptors came from a woman younger than 30 with Graves' hyperthyroidism that later progressed to Graves' ophthalmopathy.

This clonotype was detected ten times or more. The chain combines TRBV7-2 with TRBJ1-5, with TRBD1 as a possible D gene (5 bases). Germline V gives CDR1 SGHTA, CDR2 FQGNSA. V dropped 2 bases and J dropped 7 bases, with 12 bases sitting between them. There are 14 residues in the CDR3. The CDR3 here is CASSLFGQGQPQHF. The CDR3 bases are TGTGCCAGCAGCTTATTTGGTCAGGGACAGCCCCAGCATTTT.

Many counts were recorded for this clonotype. The rearrangement uses TRBV6-5 and TRBJ1-1; a weak D match, TRBD1 (5 bases). The V end was cut by 0 bases, the J end by 11 bases, with 16 bases between. The V gene's germline CDR1 is MNHEY and CDR2 SVGAGI. CDR3 length equals 14 residues. The CDR3, as DNA: TGTGCCAGCAGTTACTCGGGCGAGGTCCGGGGGGCTTTCTTT. It encodes CASSYSGEVRGAFF.

This clonotype showed up many times. V and J are TRBV15 and TRBJ1-5; D gene ambiguous. The ends were cut back, 0 bases at V and 0 bases at J, with 15 bases in the middle. The length of the CDR3 is 18 residues. Germline CDR1 LNHNV, CDR2 YYDKDF (reference sequence). This CDR3 is CATSRDPRSPYSNQPQHF. The DNA of the CDR3 is TGTGCCACCAGCAGAGATCCCAGGTCCCCTTATAGCAATCAGCCCCAGCATTTT. Drawing the rest from reference TRBV15 and TRBJ1-5, the complete variable domain is DAMVIQNPRYQVTQFGKPVTLSCSQTLNHNVMYWYQQKSSQAPKLLFHYYDKDFNNEADTPDNFQSRRPNTSFCFLDIRSPGLGDTAMYLCATSRDPRSPYSNQPQHFGDGTRLSIL.

This clonotype was counted at least ten times. The rearrangement links TRBV28 to TRBJ1-6; D uncertain. The CDR3 loop spans 13 amino acids. Between the trimmed V and J ends, which lost 6 bases and 9 bases, there was a span of 12 bases. CDR1 is MDHEN and CDR2 is SYDVKM in the germline V gene. The CDR3 loop is CASSSRVGSPLHF. The CDR3 region has the DNA TGTGCCAGCAGCAGTAGGGTGGGTTCACCCCTCCACTTT.

This clonotype showed up many times. The chain links TRBV7-9 to TRBJ2-7, with 11 bases identical to TRBD1. V shed 1 base, J shed 3 bases, and the junction held 2 bases outside the gene matches. There are 15 residues in the CDR3. Germline assignment: CDR1 SEHNR and CDR2 FQNEAQ (reference sequence). CDR3 sequence reads: CASSLGDRGNYEQYF. The CDR3 DNA follows: TGTGCCAGCAGCTTAGGGGACAGGGGGAACTACGAGCAGTACTTC.

This clonotype was observed at least ten times. V gene TRBV7-6 combines with J gene TRBJ2-7, with D perhaps matching TRBD1 (5 bases). The CDR3 contains 16 residues. Germline V gene sequence: CDR1 SGHVS, CDR2 FNYEAQ. Between the trimmed V and J ends, which lost 2 bases and 1 base, there was a span of 15 bases. CDR3 region: CASSLHRTERSYEQYF. The DNA for the CDR3 is TGTGCCAGCAGCTTACACAGGACCGAACGGTCCTACGAGCAGTACTTC.

The chain uses TRBV20-1 and TRBJ2-4; D assignment may be TRBD1 or TRBD2 (6 bases each). Trimming took 6 bases from V and 1 from J, leaving 13 bases between them. Germline V gene lookup returns CDR1 DFQATT and CDR2 SNEGSKA (reference sequence). There are 14 residues in the CDR3. In DNA, the CDR3 is TGCAGTGCAGGAGTAGGGGGGGCCAAAAACATTCAGTACTTC. Translated: CSAGVGGAKNIQYF.

V usage is TRBV6-2 or TRBV6-3 and J usage is TRBJ1-5; perhaps TRBD1 as D (5 bases). The V end lost 2 bases, the J end lost 5 bases, and 13 bases lay between the germline ends. Per the germline V gene, CDR1 is MNHEY and CDR2 is SVGEGT. CDR3 length equals 15 residues. The CDR3 spells CASSYRGTGDQPQHF. In DNA form, the CDR3 reads TGTGCCAGCAGTTACCGGGGGACGGGGGATCAGCCCCAGCATTTT.

The chain has TRBV29-1 and TRBJ2-6; no reliable D call. V lost 1 base to trimming and J lost 2 bases, with 0 bases between them. Germline-derived CDR1 and CDR2 are SQVTM and ANQGSEA. This CDR3 comprises 12 residues. The chain's CDR3 is CSVEAGANVLTF. The CDR3 bases are TGCAGCGTTGAAGCTGGGGCCAACGTCCTGACTTTC.

This clonotype came up a few times. This chain joins TRBV19 and TRBJ2-2; D assignment may be TRBD1 or TRBD2 (5 bases each). V was shortened by 7 bases and J by 3 bases, with 18 bases between the two germline ends. From germline, CDR1 is LNHDA and CDR2 SQIVND (reference sequence). The CDR3 length is 16 residues. The CDR3 DNA reads as TGTGCCAGTAACCACGCGGACATCGGGGACACCGGGGAGCTGTTTTTT. As protein: CASNHADIGDTGELFF.

This clonotype showed up just a few times. This chain connects TRBV20-1 to TRBJ2-5; maybe TRBD2 (6 bases). Trimming removed 4 bases from V and 1 base from J, with 13 bases in between. Germline assignment: CDR1 DFQATT and CDR2 SNEGSKA (reference sequence). This CDR3 region has 14 residues. In DNA, the CDR3 is TGCAGTGCTACTGGGACTTTCACCCAAGAGACCCAGTACTTC. Translation: CSATGTFTQETQYF.

This clonotype was observed many times. J is TRBJ2-2 and V is TRBV28; 12 nucleotides align to TRBD1. The V and J ends lost 5 bases and 9 bases, in that order; junction bases with no gene match: 7. Germline V gives CDR1 MDHEN, CDR2 SYDVKM. The CDR3 covers 15 residues. The CDR3: CASSPGTGGERELFF. The DNA of the CDR3 is TGTGCCAGCAGTCCTGGGACAGGGGGCGAAAGGGAGCTGTTTTTT.

This clonotype has ten or more counts. This sequence joins TRBV3-1 and TRBJ2-1; tentatively, D is TRBD2 (5 bases). The germline gives CDR1 LGHDT, CDR2 YNNKEL (reference sequence). The V end was cut by 1 base, the J end by 7 bases, with 14 bases between. This CDR3 has 15 residues. CDR3 residues: CASSQVSGRLNEQFF. Here the CDR3 DNA reads TGTGCCAGCAGCCAAGTAAGTGGGAGATTGAATGAGCAGTTCTTC.

The V gene is TRBV6-2 or TRBV6-3, the J gene TRBJ2-1; tentative D call: TRBD1 (5 bases). Germline values: CDR1 MNHEY, CDR2 SVGEGT. Trimming removed 1 base at V and 7 bases at J, with 8 bases between. This CDR3 is 13 amino acids long. The CDR3 DNA sequence: TGTGCCAGCAGTTACTTGAGACAGAATGAGCAGTTCTTC. Encoded protein: CASSYLRQNEQFF.

This clonotype has only a few counts. The V and J genes are TRBV9 and TRBJ2-5; D not certain. CDR1 is SGDLS and CDR2 is YYNGEE in the germline V gene. Trimming removed 0 bases from V and 2 bases from J, with 14 bases in between. This CDR3 region has 16 residues. CDR3 nucleotides: TGTGCCAGCAGCGTAGGCGCCCTCGAGGTTCAAGAGACCCAGTACTTC. It codes for CASSVGALEVQETQYF.

The genes are TRBV27 and TRBJ1-2; 11 nucleotides line up with TRBD1. The ends lost 8 bases at V and 4 bases at J; junction bases unmatched: 15. The germline V gene has CDR1 MNHEY and CDR2 SMNVEV (reference sequence). The CDR3 spans 17 residues. Here the CDR3 reads CASYGGQGAIVGYGYTF. DNA of the CDR3: TGTGCCAGCTACGGCGGACAGGGGGCGATCGTCGGCTATGGCTACACCTTC.

Many counts were recorded for this clonotype. The chain recombines TRBV7-2 with TRBJ2-1, with no clear D. Trimming removed 6 bases from V and 5 bases from J, with 11 bases in between. CDR3 length: 13 amino acids. Looked up from germline, CDR1 is SGHTA and CDR2 is FQGNSA. The CDR3 is CASRLRTDNEQFF. In DNA form, the CDR3 reads TGTGCCAGCAGATTAAGGACGGACAATGAGCAGTTCTTC.

There are many counts of this clonotype. The chain combines TRBV29-1 with TRBJ1-2; 7 bases line up with TRBD1. The CDR3 is 14 residues long. V shed 1 base and J 4 bases; nucleotides not matched to a gene: 6. CDR1 is SQVTM and CDR2 is ANQGSEA in the germline V gene. CDR3 bases: TGCAGCGTTGAAGCCGGGACAGCCTTCTATGGCTACACCTTC. Its translation is CSVEAGTAFYGYTF.

This clonotype has a count of ten or more. The genes are TRBV28 and TRBJ2-7; 7 bases align to TRBD1. CDR1 MDHEN and CDR2 SYDVKM come from the germline V gene. The CDR3 is made up of 13 amino acids. The ends lost 5 bases at V and 7 bases at J; junction bases unmatched: 8. CDR3 coding DNA: TGTGCCAGCAGTGTGACAGGGTCGAGTGAGCAGTACTTC. This translates into CASSVTGSSEQYF.

This clonotype was recorded a few times. V and J are TRBV24-1 and TRBJ2-1; 8 nucleotides align to TRBD1. The CDR3 sequence is 16 residues long. Germline values: CDR1 KGHDR, CDR2 SFDVKD. V was clipped by 4 bases and J by 0 bases; unmatched bases: 4. The CDR3 region has the DNA TGTGCCACCAGTGAATCCGGGACAGGCTCCTACAATGAGCAGTTCTTC. Encoded protein: CATSESGTGSYNEQFF.

This clonotype was found a few times. This chain uses TRBV27 with TRBJ2-6, with a tentative D call TRBD1 (6 bases). This CDR3 spans 20 amino acids. The V and J ends lost 6 bases and 0 bases respectively, with 24 bases between them. From germline, CDR1 is MNHEY and CDR2 SMNVEV (reference sequence). CDR3 bases: TGTGCCAGCAGCCCCCTAGGTGGGGCAGGGGCGGTCTCTGGGGCCAACGTCCTGACTTTC. Protein product: CASSPLGGAGAVSGANVLTF.

The table lists this clonotype with a few counts. CDR3 loop: CASSSRRKGLMDTGELFF. CDR3 DNA: TGTGCCAGCAGCTCTCGAAGGAAGGGGTTAATGGACACCGGGGAGCTGTTTTTT. The V call is TRBV5-4, the J call TRBJ2-2, with a weak D call TRBD1 (5 bases). V was trimmed by 3 bases and J by 3 bases, leaving 21 bases between them. Germline CDR1 reads SGHNT; CDR2 reads YYREEE (reference sequence). The CDR3 runs 18 residues.

This clonotype was observed a handful of times. This chain links TRBV6-1 with TRBJ2-7, with a tentative D call TRBD1 (7 bases). This CDR3 has 15 amino acids. CDR1 MNHNS and CDR2 SASEGT come from the germline V gene. Trimming shortened V by 5 bases and J by 4 bases, and 18 bases separated the two germline ends. Written as DNA, the CDR3 is TGTGCCAGCAGTCGTTCCCGACAGGGAGGTTACGAGCAGTACTTC. This codes for CASSRSRQGGYEQYF.

In its sample, this clonotype was seen many times. The chain joins TRBV29-1 to TRBJ2-5, with D possibly called TRBD1 or TRBD2 (5 bases each). Trimming stripped 2 bases from V and 5 bases from J, with 15 bases between. The CDR3 consists of 14 residues. Per germline, CDR1 SQVTM and CDR2 ANQGSEA. The CDR3 nucleotides are TGCAGCGTTGAATATGGACGGGGCGGGGAGACCCAGTACTTC. This encodes CSVEYGRGGETQYF.

In this sample, this clonotype turned up many times. The chain is built from TRBV12-3 or TRBV12-4 and TRBJ1-1; maybe TRBD1 (6 bases). This CDR3 is built from 12 residues. The V gene lost 6 bases and the J gene lost 5 bases, with 10 bases spanning the gap. CDR3 residues: CASSPGATEAFF. Written as DNA, the CDR3 is TGTGCCAGCAGCCCAGGGGCTACTGAAGCTTTCTTT.

The table lists this clonotype with a few counts. V and J are TRBV20-1 and TRBJ1-3; no definite D call. Trimming removed 5 bases from V and 4 bases from J, with 12 bases in between. The CDR3 runs to 13 residues. Germline assignment: CDR1 DFQATT and CDR2 SNEGSKA (reference sequence). The CDR3 loop is CSAFPGVGNTIYF. The CDR3 region has the DNA TGCAGTGCTTTTCCGGGAGTGGGAAACACCATATATTTT.

This clonotype was found many times. The chain combines TRBV6-1 with TRBJ2-1, with 7 bases fitting TRBD2. The CDR3 has 16 residues. Germline V gives CDR1 MNHNS, CDR2 SASEGT. J lost 6 bases, V lost 6 bases, and 14 bases had no gene match. The CDR3 loop is CASSRTQAGEGNEQFF. CDR3 nucleotide sequence: TGTGCCAGCAGCCGGACCCAGGCGGGAGAGGGCAATGAGCAGTTCTTC.

The rearrangement links TRBV3-1 to TRBJ2-1; 7 bases align to TRBD2. The CDR3 covers 15 residues. Trimming removed 1 base from V and 4 bases from J; junction bases left unmatched: 4. Germline assignment: CDR1 LGHDT and CDR2 YNNKEL (reference sequence). The CDR3: CASSQGGRVYNEQFF. The CDR3 nucleotides are TGTGCCAGCAGCCAAGGAGGGAGGGTATACAATGAGCAGTTCTTC.

This clonotype appeared many times. This sequence joins TRBV5-1 and TRBJ1-2; D is perhaps TRBD1 (6 bases). Trimming removed 4 bases from V and 4 bases from J, with 11 bases in between. CDR3 length: 13 residues. The germline gives CDR1 SGHRS, CDR2 YFSETQ. The DNA of the CDR3 is TGCGCCAGCAGCGCAGGGGAAAGCTATGGCTACACCTTC. Residues: CASSAGESYGYTF.

This clonotype showed up many times. The chain uses TRBV7-8 and TRBJ1-5; the match to TRBD1 covers 8 bases. CDR3 length: 15 amino acids. J lost 5 bases, V lost 0 bases, and 3 bases had no gene match. The germline CDR1 and CDR2 sequences are SGHVS and FQNEAQ. This CDR3 is CASSLARDRHQPQHF. The CDR3 DNA reads TGTGCCAGCAGCTTAGCTCGGGACAGGCATCAGCCCCAGCATTTT.

A note on this clonotype: With a much larger clone just one base away, this may be a read error. This chain connects TRBV11-2 to TRBJ2-7; 9 bases are shared with TRBD2. Germline CDR1 reads SGHAT; CDR2 reads FQNNGV. Germline trimming cut 3 bases from V and 2 bases from J; bases unmatched to any gene: 11. This CDR3 spans 17 amino acids. The chain's CDR3 is CASSFSGTSRRTYEQYF. CDR3 nucleotide sequence: TGTGCCAGCAGCTTCTCCGGGACTAGCAGGAGGACCTACGAGCAGTACTTC.